Each of the 24 T cell receptor beta chains below was sequenced from the same sample in a study of Ad26.COV2.S vaccination and SARS-CoV-2 variants. Treatment here: 15 to 20 received Ad26.COV2.S at low or high dose, single or two shots; several received placebo; per-sample allocation not given. Specimens were obtained on day 63 following the first vaccine or placebo injection. Assay used: immunoSEQ multiplex PCR; TCRdb lists only in-frame clones, some missing. The sample has some 250,000 clones, around 87% seen once. The material sequenced was peripheral blood, taken in a trial of Ad26.COV2.S vaccine versus placebo. The source of these receptors is a person between 18 and 65 years old who received the Ad26.COV2.S COVID-19 vaccine or a placebo.

The rearrangement joins TRBV28 to TRBJ2-7, with D tentatively TRBD1 (6 bases). The CDR3 runs to 12 residues. From germline, CDR1 is MDHEN and CDR2 SYDVKM. Trimming shortened V by 5 bases and J by 3 bases, and 8 bases separated the two germline ends. The CDR3 sequence: CASSDRYYEQYF. CDR3 nucleotide sequence: TGTGCCAGCAGTGACAGGTACTACGAGCAGTACTTC.

V and J are TRBV4-1 and TRBJ2-7, with D perhaps given as TRBD1 or TRBD2 (7 bases each). The germline V gene has CDR1 MGHRA and CDR2 YSYEKL. With 0 bases removed from V and 0 bases from J, the gap between germline ends came to 12 bases. The CDR3 runs to 16 residues. In DNA, the CDR3 is TGCGCCAGCAGCCAAGACAGGGGGGGCCCCTCCTACGAGCAGTACTTC. Amino acids: CASSQDRGGPSYEQYF.

The chain combines TRBV7-2 with TRBJ2-2; the match to TRBD1 covers 7 bases. The ends lost 7 bases at V and 0 bases at J; junction bases unmatched: 11. The CDR3 has 17 residues. Germline CDR1 reads SGHTA; CDR2 reads FQGNSA. The CDR3 DNA reads as TGTGCCAGCACCTCTTTGGCCGGGACAGCGAACACCGGGGAGCTGTTTTTT. The encoded protein is CASTSLAGTANTGELFF.

The CDR3 spells CASSSTRTGFLQPQHF. The DNA for the CDR3 is TGTGCCAGCAGTTCGACACGGACAGGGTTCTTGCAGCCCCAGCATTTT. The chain joins TRBV27 to TRBJ1-5; TRBD1 matches at 8 bases. The CDR3 runs to 16 residues. The junction had 12 bases not matched to a gene; V was cut back by 4 bases and J by 7 bases. Germline V lookup: CDR1 MNHEY, CDR2 SMNVEV (reference sequence).

V is TRBV7-2 and J is TRBJ1-4; no firm D call. V lost 0 bases and J lost 7, with 6 bases in between. CDR1 and CDR2 from the germline V gene are SGHTA and FQGNSA. There are 13 residues in the CDR3. The CDR3 DNA reads as TGTGCCAGCAGCTTAGCCAGGATTGAAAAACTGTTTTTT. Translation gives CASSLARIEKLFF.

This chain joins TRBV5-4 and TRBJ2-4; 12 positions agree with TRBD2. From germline, CDR1 is SGHNT and CDR2 YYREEE (reference sequence). After removal of 4 bases from V and 1 base from J, the junction contained 6 bases not matched to a gene. This CDR3 region has 17 residues. CDR3 DNA sequence: TGTGCCAGCAGCGCCCGGACTAGCGGGATTGCCAAAAACATTCAGTACTTC. Translation gives CASSARTSGIAKNIQYF.

The chain joins TRBV28 to TRBJ2-7, with 12 bases lining up with TRBD2. This CDR3 has 16 amino acids. Germline V gives CDR1 MDHEN, CDR2 SYDVKM. V shed 6 bases, J shed 5 bases, and the junction held 11 bases outside the gene matches. The CDR3 coding sequence is TGTGCCAGCAGCACTCCCGCTAGCGGGGGGGCCCACGAGCAGTACTTC. Translation: CASSTPASGGAHEQYF.

This chain's CDR3 is CASSFAGLAGSTDTQYF. CDR3 DNA sequence: TGCGCCAGCAGCTTTGCCGGACTAGCGGGAAGTACAGATACGCAGTATTTT. J is TRBJ2-3 and V is TRBV5-1, with 12 bases lining up with TRBD2. The CDR3 length is 17 residues. Germline lookup yields CDR1 SGHRS and CDR2 YFSETQ. With V trimmed by 2 bases and J by 3 bases, 7 bases remained unmatched.

This chain links TRBV6-5 with TRBJ1-1, with D tentatively TRBD1 (6 bases). Trimming removed 0 bases from V and 5 bases from J, with 16 bases in between. The CDR3 runs 16 residues. Germline loops: CDR1 MNHEY, CDR2 SVGAGI. CDR3 nucleotide sequence: TGTGCCAGCAGTTACTCGGGGGCGCATACGGGAACTGAAGCTTTCTTT. It is translated as CASSYSGAHTGTEAFF.

The J gene is TRBJ2-3, the V gene TRBV7-9, with D unclear. Deletions cut 2 bases from V and 4 bases from J, with 16 bases between. The CDR3 runs 16 residues. Germline V gives CDR1 SEHNR, CDR2 FQNEAQ (reference sequence). Written as DNA, the CDR3 is TGTGCCAGCAGCTTAAAGCGCTCGGCGTCCGCAGATACGCAGTATTTT. As protein: CASSLKRSASADTQYF.

This chain uses TRBV24-1 with TRBJ2-1; TRBD1 agrees at 9 bases. This CDR3 is 16 amino acids long. V shed 2 bases, J shed 8 bases, and the junction held 9 bases outside the gene matches. Looked up from germline, CDR1 is KGHDR and CDR2 is SFDVKD. In nucleotides, the CDR3 is TGTGCCACCAGTGATTGGGCTAGACAGGGGGGTTATGAGCAGTTCTTC. Amino acid sequence: CATSDWARQGGYEQFF.

The J gene is TRBJ2-3, the V gene TRBV5-1; 8 bases fit TRBD2. The CDR3 is made up of 15 amino acids. Germline V lookup: CDR1 SGHRS, CDR2 YFSETQ. V shed 0 bases and J 4 bases; nucleotides not matched to a gene: 4. The CDR3 nucleotides are TGCGCCAGCAGCTTGGAATCTAGCGGGTCAGATACGCAGTATTTT. Amino acid sequence: CASSLESSGSDTQYF.

The V and J genes are TRBV11-1 and TRBJ2-4, with D uncertain. The CDR3 has 15 amino acids. Germline values: CDR1 SGHAT, CDR2 FQDESV (reference sequence). V was cut by 1 base and J by 3 bases, with 10 bases left in between. This CDR3 is CASSLGLGSKNIQYF. The CDR3 coding sequence is TGTGCCAGCAGCTTAGGTCTTGGCAGCAAAAACATTCAGTACTTC.

The rearrangement joins TRBV10-2 to TRBJ2-1; 8 bases map to TRBD2. J was trimmed by 8 bases and V by 2 bases; bases with no gene match: 8. CDR1 and CDR2 from the germline V gene are WSHSY and SAAADI. The CDR3 is made up of 15 amino acids. This chain's CDR3 is CASSEKRERGYEQFF. In DNA, the CDR3 is TGCGCCAGCAGTGAGAAGCGGGAGAGGGGGTATGAGCAGTTCTTC.

The J gene is TRBJ1-2, the V gene TRBV5-6; D gene ambiguous. V was clipped by 0 bases and J by 5 bases, with 11 bases between them. Per germline, CDR1 SGHDT and CDR2 YYEEEE. This CDR3 is built from 14 residues. CDR3 region: CASSLVGQGYGYTF. Here the CDR3 DNA reads TGTGCCAGCAGCTTGGTTGGCCAAGGGTATGGCTACACCTTC. Using reference TRBV5-6 and TRBJ1-2 for the parts outside the CDR3, the full variable domain is DAGVTQSPTHLIKTRGQQVTLRCSPKSGHDTVSWYQQALGQGPQFIFQYYEEEERQRGNFPDRFSGHQFPNYSSELNVNALLLGDSALYLCASSLVGQGYGYTFGSGTRLTVV.

The gene calls are TRBV10-1 and TRBJ2-3, with D tentatively TRBD2 (6 bases). Trimming pared 3 bases from V and 4 bases from J, leaving 11 bases between. CDR3 length: 14 residues. Per germline, CDR1 WNHNN and CDR2 SYGVQD (reference sequence). The chain's CDR3 is CASSDGGASDTQYF. CDR3 nucleotides: TGCGCCAGCAGTGACGGCGGGGCGTCAGATACGCAGTATTTT.

The chain uses TRBV7-2 and TRBJ1-1; 8 bases are shared with TRBD1. Germline V CDR1 and CDR2: SGHTA, FQGNSA. The CDR3 consists of 14 residues. V gave up 7 bases and J gave up 4 bases; unmatched junction bases: 8. The CDR3 region is CASTKTGAVTEAFF. The CDR3 DNA is TGTGCCAGCACTAAGACAGGGGCGGTCACTGAAGCTTTCTTT.

The V and J genes are TRBV30 and TRBJ1-2; D is unresolved. The CDR3 is 14 residues long. Germline assignment: CDR1 GTSNPN and CDR2 SVGIG (reference sequence). Trimming stripped 2 bases from V and 0 bases from J, with 10 bases between. CDR3 sequence reads: CAWSMHISNYGYTF. CDR3 sequence (DNA): TGTGCCTGGAGTATGCACATCTCTAACTATGGCTACACCTTC. The full variable domain, completed using reference TRBV30 and TRBJ1-2, is SQTIHQWPATLVQPVGSPLSLECTVEGTSNPNLYWYRQAAGRGLQLLFYSVGIGQISSEVPQNLSASRPQDRQFILSSKKLLLSDSGFYLCAWSMHISNYGYTFGSGTRLTVV.

This clone was found once. V gene TRBV7-6 combines with J gene TRBJ2-5; 10 bases line up with TRBD1. V lost 2 bases to trimming and J lost 3 bases; unmatched junction nucleotides: 6. In germline, CDR1 is SGHVS, CDR2 FNYEAQ. This CDR3 comprises 16 residues. CDR3 residues: CASSLITGQGEETQYF. DNA for the CDR3: TGTGCCAGCAGCTTAATAACAGGACAGGGGGAAGAGACCCAGTACTTC.

The chain couples TRBV30 to TRBJ2-7; the D gene is possibly TRBD2 (5 bases). Germline lookup yields CDR1 GTSNPN and CDR2 SVGIG (reference sequence). V was shortened by 5 bases and J by 3 bases, with 14 bases between the two germline ends. The CDR3 is made up of 13 amino acids. The CDR3 nucleotides are TGTGCCTGGGCGATAGACGGGAACTACGAGCAGTACTTC. As protein: CAWAIDGNYEQYF.

The rearrangement links TRBV24-1 to TRBJ2-2; a possible D gene is TRBD1 (6 bases). Germline CDR1 and CDR2: KGHDR and SFDVKD. The CDR3 covers 15 residues. V shed 9 bases and J shed 3 bases, with 16 bases lying between them. The CDR3 reads CATQGTRADTGELFF. The CDR3 nucleotides read TGTGCCACCCAGGGGACCAGGGCGGACACCGGGGAGCTGTTTTTT.

V and J are TRBV4-1 and TRBJ2-2; TRBD2 aligns across 9 bases. V lost 8 bases and J lost 4; bases outside the gene matches: 14. CDR1 MGHRA and CDR2 YSYEKL come from the germline V gene. CDR3 size: 17 residues. CDR3 sequence: CASSLMAGGAITGELFF. CDR3 coding DNA: TGCGCCAGCTCCCTGATGGCGGGGGGGGCAATCACCGGGGAGCTGTTTTTT.

This chain uses TRBV6-2 or TRBV6-3 with TRBJ1-1; D is ambiguous. This CDR3 contains 11 residues. Germline V gives CDR1 MNHEY, CDR2 SVGEGT. The germline V and J ends were trimmed by 5 bases and 11 bases, with 12 bases remaining between them. CDR3 loop: CASSTSITAFF. The CDR3, as DNA: TGTGCCAGCAGTACTTCCATTACGGCTTTCTTT.

This sequence joins TRBV7-9 and TRBJ1-1; no firm D call. The CDR3 length is 15 residues. V dropped 2 bases and J dropped 3 bases, with 13 bases sitting between them. Germline V gives CDR1 SEHNR, CDR2 FQNEAQ (reference sequence). CDR3 nucleotides: TGTGCCAGCAGCTTACAAACGGGCGGGGACACTGAAGCTTTCTTT. Translation gives CASSLQTGGDTEAFF.